This TCR beta chain comes out of a study of shared clonotypes between healthy human individuals. Background on the study: Three plates were used per donor for CD4 naive, three for CD4 memory, two for CD8 naive and one for CD8 memory.

V lost 0 bases and J lost 9, with 12 bases in between. Looked up from germline, CDR1 is LGHNA and CDR2 is YSLEER. CDR3 length equals 15 residues. Execution of the assay was at deep level. Method: immunoSEQ multiplex PCR; TCRdb's copy keeps in-frame clones and lacks some. The sample contains more than 2 million clones, about 95% of which appear only once. Material for sequencing was naive CD4+ T cells sorted from blood. Subset denoted: CD45RA+ positively selected. V gene TRBV4-3 combines with J gene TRBJ1-6; no reliable D call. This TCR was sampled from a man between 18 and 35 years old in good health. CDR3 in amino acids: CASSQEEREGSPLHF. CDR3 sequence (DNA): TGCGCCAGCAGCCAAGAGGAGCGGGAGGGTTCACCCCTCCACTTT.